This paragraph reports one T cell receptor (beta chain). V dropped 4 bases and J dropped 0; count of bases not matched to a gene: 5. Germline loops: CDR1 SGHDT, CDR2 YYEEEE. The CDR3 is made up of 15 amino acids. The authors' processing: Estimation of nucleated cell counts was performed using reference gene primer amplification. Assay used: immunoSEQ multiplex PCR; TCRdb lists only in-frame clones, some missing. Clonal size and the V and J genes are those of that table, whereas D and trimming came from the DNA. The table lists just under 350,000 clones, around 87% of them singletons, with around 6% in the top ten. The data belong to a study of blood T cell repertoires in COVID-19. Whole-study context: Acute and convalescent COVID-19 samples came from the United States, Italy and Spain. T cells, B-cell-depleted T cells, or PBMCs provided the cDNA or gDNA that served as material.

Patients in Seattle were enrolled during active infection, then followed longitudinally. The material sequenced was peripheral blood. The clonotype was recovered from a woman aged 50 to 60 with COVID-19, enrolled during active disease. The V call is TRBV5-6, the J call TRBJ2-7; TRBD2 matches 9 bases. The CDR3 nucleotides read TGTGCCAGCAGCACCGCTAGCGGGAACTCCTACGAGCAGTACTTC. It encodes CASSTASGNSYEQYF.